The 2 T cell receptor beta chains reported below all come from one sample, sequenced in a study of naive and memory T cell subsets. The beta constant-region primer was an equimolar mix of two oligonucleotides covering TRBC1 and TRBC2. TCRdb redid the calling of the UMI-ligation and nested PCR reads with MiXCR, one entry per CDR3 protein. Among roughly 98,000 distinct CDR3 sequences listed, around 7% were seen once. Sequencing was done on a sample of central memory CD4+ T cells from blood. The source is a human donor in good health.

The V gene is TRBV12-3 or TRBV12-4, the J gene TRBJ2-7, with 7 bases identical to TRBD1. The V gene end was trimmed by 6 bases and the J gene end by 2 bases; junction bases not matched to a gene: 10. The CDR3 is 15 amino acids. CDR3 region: CASRPGPQGTYEQYF. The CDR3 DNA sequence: TGTGCCAGCAGACCCGGGCCACAGGGGACCTACGAGCAGTACTTC.

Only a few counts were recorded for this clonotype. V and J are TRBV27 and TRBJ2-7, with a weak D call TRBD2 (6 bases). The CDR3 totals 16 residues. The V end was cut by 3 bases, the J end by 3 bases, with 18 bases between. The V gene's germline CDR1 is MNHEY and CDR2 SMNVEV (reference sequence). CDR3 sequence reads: CASSLTRGPGDYEQYF. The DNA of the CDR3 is TGTGCCAGCAGTTTGACCCGGGGTCCGGGAGACTACGAGCAGTACTTC.